The 28 T cell receptor beta chains below come from one sample, sequenced in a study of T cell repertoires in cytomegalovirus infection. For these TCRs, the target antigens are not known. TCRdb redid the calling of the reads with MiXCR, one entry per CDR3 protein. The sample consists of some 350,000 distinct CDR3 sequences, about 35% of them appearing once. The source was cultured PBMCs, collected from culture after CMV antigen stimulation. These receptors came from a human donor in good health (CMV status not recorded). Some clones in this sample may be carry-over from other donors' samples.

This clonotype was detected a few times. This chain joins TRBV7-2 and TRBJ2-5; TRBD2 is a possible D gene (5 bases). Germline-derived CDR1 and CDR2 are SGHTA and FQGNSA. This CDR3 region has 14 residues. Trimming pared 2 bases from V and 2 bases from J, leaving 9 bases between. CDR3 in DNA: TGTGCCAGCAGCTTATCGGGGTTGCAAGAGACCCAGTACTTC. Its protein is CASSLSGLQETQYF.

The chain has TRBV27 and TRBJ2-6; D perhaps matches TRBD1 (6 bases). This CDR3 spans 17 amino acids. V lost 7 bases and J 0 bases, leaving 16 bases between the germline ends. Germline CDR1 and CDR2: MNHEY and SMNVEV (reference sequence). CDR3 residues: CASKIQGLRSGANVLTF. CDR3 nucleotide sequence: TGTGCCAGCAAAATACAGGGCCTCCGCTCTGGGGCCAACGTCCTGACTTTC.

The chain is built from TRBV5-4 and TRBJ2-6, with 8 bases lining up with TRBD1. This CDR3 comprises 18 residues. V lost 2 bases to trimming and J lost 3 bases; unmatched junction nucleotides: 10. From germline, CDR1 is SGHNT and CDR2 YYREEE (reference sequence). In DNA, the CDR3 is TGTGCCAGCAGCTTTACTCGAACAGGGGGTTTTGGGGCCAACGTCCTGACTTTC. Its translation is CASSFTRTGGFGANVLTF. Combining the CDR3 with reference TRBV5-4 and TRBJ2-6 gives the whole variable domain ETGVTQSPTHLIKTRGQQVTLRCSSQSGHNTVSWYQQALGQGPQFIFQYYREEENGRGNFPPRFSGLQFPNYSSELNVNALELDDSALYLCASSFTRTGGFGANVLTFGAGSRLTVL.

This clonotype was detected ten times or more. The chain is built from TRBV7-8 and TRBJ2-1; 7 nucleotides agree with TRBD2. There are 17 residues in the CDR3. Germline values: CDR1 SGHVS, CDR2 FQNEAQ. Trimming cost V 5 bases and J 4 bases; bases outside gene matches: 14. CDR3 in DNA: TGTGCCAGCAGCCCACGGATATTGGGACTACAATACAATGAGCAGTTCTTC. It codes for CASSPRILGLQYNEQFF. Using reference TRBV7-8 and TRBJ2-1 for the parts outside the CDR3, the full variable domain is GAGVSQSPRYKVAKRGQDVALRCDPISGHVSLFWYQQALGQGPEFLTYFQNEAQLDKSGLPSDRFFAERPEGSVSTLKIQRTQQEDSAVYLCASSPRILGLQYNEQFFGPGTRLTVL.

This clonotype was counted only a few times. CDR3 sequence (DNA): TGTGCCAGCAGCCGGGACAGGGGTGAAAAACTGTTTTTT. Its translation is CASSRDRGEKLFF. This chain links TRBV2 with TRBJ1-4; TRBD1 agrees at 10 bases. The CDR3 has 13 amino acids. Per the germline V gene, CDR1 is SNHLY and CDR2 is FYNNEI. V shed 6 bases and J 7 bases; nucleotides not matched to a gene: 2. Full variable domain (outside the CDR3, taken from reference TRBV2 and TRBJ1-4): EPEVTQTPSHQVTQMGQEVILRCVPISNHLYFYWYRQILGQKVEFLVSFYNNEISEKSEIFDDQFSVERPDGSNFTLKIRSTKLEDSAMYFCASSRDRGEKLFFGSGTQLSVL.

This chain uses TRBV10-3 with TRBJ2-7; D gene uncertain. Deletions cut 2 bases from V and 1 base from J, with 9 bases between. The CDR3 loop spans 14 amino acids. Germline-derived CDR1 and CDR2 are ENHRY and SYGVKD. Written as DNA, the CDR3 is TGTGCCATCAGTGAGATGGCCAGTTCCTACGAGCAGTACTTC. The encoded protein is CAISEMASSYEQYF.

The CDR3 protein is CASTTTSGQDSYEQYF. The CDR3 DNA reads TGTGCCAGCACCACTACGTCGGGACAGGACTCCTACGAGCAGTACTTC. This chain uses TRBV25-1 with TRBJ2-7, with 8 bases matching TRBD1. The CDR3 covers 16 residues. CDR1 and CDR2 (germline): MGHDK, SYGVNS. Losses at the gene ends were 7 bases for V and 0 bases for J; bases not matched to a gene: 11.

The chain is built from TRBV7-9 and TRBJ2-7; 8 nucleotides agree with TRBD1. This CDR3 region has 16 residues. V shed 5 bases, J shed 2 bases, and the junction held 11 bases outside the gene matches. CDR1 SEHNR and CDR2 FQNEAQ come from the germline V gene (reference sequence). The CDR3: CASSGHGQGNPYEQYF. CDR3 bases: TGTGCCAGCAGCGGACACGGACAGGGAAATCCCTACGAGCAGTACTTC.

This clonotype was detected ten times or more. The chain is built from TRBV7-2 and TRBJ1-5, with D possibly being TRBD1 (6 bases). CDR1 and CDR2 (germline): SGHTA, FQGNSA. The CDR3 has 15 amino acids. V gave up 1 base and J gave up 9 bases, with 16 bases separating them. The CDR3 protein is CASSLDAGVFTPQHF. In DNA, the CDR3 is TGTGCCAGCAGCTTAGATGCAGGGGTATTTACGCCCCAGCATTTT.

This clonotype appeared a few times. V is TRBV7-6 and J is TRBJ1-1; D gene ambiguous. The CDR3 totals 13 residues. V lost 5 bases and J 4 bases, leaving 11 bases between the germline ends. In germline, CDR1 is SGHVS, CDR2 FNYEAQ. CDR3 region: CASSRQDGTEAFF. The CDR3 bases are TGTGCCAGCAGCCGCCAGGACGGCACTGAAGCTTTCTTT.

This clonotype was seen many times. This rearrangement joins TRBV7-2 to TRBJ2-3; D not resolved. The germline gives CDR1 SGHTA, CDR2 FQGNSA. Trimming pared 5 bases from V and 3 bases from J, leaving 12 bases between. The CDR3 runs to 14 residues. CDR3 region: CASSTQMVTDTQYF. CDR3 coding DNA: TGTGCCAGCAGCACCCAGATGGTTACAGATACGCAGTATTTT. The variable domain in full, with the rest retrieved from reference TRBV7-2 and TRBJ2-3, is GAGVSQSPSNKVTEKGKDVELRCDPISGHTALYWYRQSLGQGLEFLIYFQGNSAPDKSGLPSDRFSAERTGGSVSTLTIQRTQQEDSAVYLCASSTQMVTDTQYFGPGTRLTVL.

This clonotype was seen just once. This chain joins TRBV28 and TRBJ2-5; D perhaps matches TRBD2 (6 bases). The ends were cut back, 7 bases at V and 5 bases at J, with 23 bases in the middle. This CDR3 region has 16 residues. CDR1 and CDR2 (germline): MDHEN, SYDVKM. The CDR3 DNA reads as TGTGCCAGCACGGAGGGTTGGCCGAAGAACGGGGAGACCCAGTACTTC. As protein: CASTEGWPKNGETQYF.

This chain uses TRBV19 with TRBJ2-4; the D gene is possibly TRBD2 (5 bases). The CDR3 sequence is 13 residues long. Trimming cost V 8 bases and J 2 bases, with 10 bases left between them. Germline V CDR1 and CDR2: LNHDA, SQIVND (reference sequence). CDR3 DNA: TGTGCCAGTGGGAGTGCGTCCAAAAACATTCAGTACTTC. Translating it yields CASGSASKNIQYF. Using reference TRBV19 and TRBJ2-4 for the parts outside the CDR3, the full variable domain is DGGITQSPKYLFRKEGQNVTLSCEQNLNHDAMYWYRQDPGQGLRLIYYSQIVNDFQKGDIAEGYSVSREKKESFPLTVTSAQKNPTAFYLCASGSASKNIQYFGAGTRLSVL.

The chain recombines TRBV24-1 with TRBJ2-3, with a possible D match to TRBD1 (5 bases). The CDR3 extends over 16 amino acids. CDR1 and CDR2 (germline): KGHDR, SFDVKD. V lost 1 base and J lost 2, with 12 bases in between. DNA for the CDR3: TGTGCCACCAGTGATTTAACAGGTCCGGACACAGATACGCAGTATTTT. Protein: CATSDLTGPDTDTQYF.

The chain uses TRBV7-6 and TRBJ2-7; TRBD2 matches at 8 bases. Germline V gene data show CDR1 as SGHVS and CDR2 as FNYEAQ. Unmatched junction bases numbered 7, after V lost 4 bases and J lost 2 bases. CDR3 length equals 15 residues. The CDR3 is CASSSDSGSPYEQYF. The CDR3 region has the DNA TGTGCCAGCAGCTCCGACAGCGGGAGTCCCTACGAGCAGTACTTC.

This clonotype was found a few times. The J gene is TRBJ2-5, the V gene TRBV6-1, with D unresolved. The CDR3 is made up of 14 amino acids. CDR1 is MNHNS, CDR2 SASEGT, per germline. V dropped 4 bases and J dropped 2 bases, with 11 bases sitting between them. The DNA of the CDR3 is TGTGCCAGCAGTGTAAGTCACACTCAAGAGACCCAGTACTTC. Encoded protein: CASSVSHTQETQYF.

The gene calls are TRBV19 and TRBJ1-2; 8 bases agree with TRBD1. Germline assignment: CDR1 LNHDA and CDR2 SQIVND (reference sequence). This CDR3 spans 16 amino acids. Trimming took 3 bases from V and 2 from J; bases not matched to a gene: 8. This chain's CDR3 is CASSIRTGSINYGYTF. CDR3 in DNA: TGTGCCAGTAGTATCCGGACAGGGAGTATCAACTATGGCTACACCTTC.

In this sample, this clonotype turned up a few times. J is TRBJ1-2 and V is TRBV28; TRBD1 aligns across 10 bases. V lost 2 bases, J lost 12 bases, and 3 bases stayed unmatched. From germline, CDR1 is MDHEN and CDR2 SYDVKM. The CDR3 has 12 residues. In DNA, the CDR3 is TGTGCCAGCAGTTTAGGGACAGGGGCCCACACCTTC. This sequence encodes CASSLGTGAHTF.

This clonotype was recorded a few times. The V and J genes are TRBV6-1 and TRBJ1-5, with D uncertain. V dropped 0 bases and J dropped 11 bases, with 8 bases sitting between them. The CDR3 spans 12 residues. The V gene's germline CDR1 is MNHNS and CDR2 SASEGT. The chain's CDR3 is CASSEAGKSQHF. For the CDR3, the DNA is TGTGCCAGCAGTGAAGCCGGGAAGTCCCAGCATTTT.

With regard to this clonotype: At one boundary the junction diverges from the germline segment, which might be a read error. The chain couples TRBV6-6 to TRBJ2-5; 11 bases agree with TRBD2. The CDR3 is made up of 17 amino acids. CDR1 and CDR2 from the germline V gene are MNHNY and SVGAGI (reference sequence). CDR3 in DNA: TGTGCCAGCAGTGACTCCGGGACTAGCGGTTACCAAGAGACCCAGTACTTC. This codes for CASSDSGTSGYQETQYF.

The gene calls are TRBV6-2 or TRBV6-3 and TRBJ2-5; D is possibly TRBD1 or TRBD2 (5 bases each). V was clipped by 6 bases and J by 0 bases, with 11 bases between them. There are 14 residues in the CDR3. Looked up from germline, CDR1 is MNHEY and CDR2 is SVGEGT. The CDR3 region is CASSRRTHQETQYF. CDR3 nucleotides: TGTGCCAGCAGCAGGAGGACACACCAAGAGACCCAGTACTTC.

The rearrangement joins TRBV6-2 or TRBV6-3 to TRBJ1-4; 7 bases align to TRBD1. Germline V gene sequence: CDR1 MNHEY, CDR2 SVGEGT. With V trimmed by 5 bases and J by 6 bases, 6 bases remained unmatched. This CDR3 spans 14 amino acids. The CDR3 DNA reads TGTGCCAGCAGTCTTGACAGGGAGGATGAAAAACTGTTTTTT. Translating gives CASSLDREDEKLFF.

V and J are TRBV15 and TRBJ2-7; the D is unclear. V lost 0 bases and J lost 4, with 10 bases in between. Germline V gene lookup returns CDR1 LNHNV and CDR2 YYDKDF (reference sequence). This CDR3 spans 14 amino acids. CDR3 nucleotide sequence: TGTGCCACCAGCAGAGATGCCCCTGGTTACGAGCAGTACTTC. It specifies CATSRDAPGYEQYF.

By its share, this clonotype is medium-sized. The chain combines TRBV7-9 with TRBJ1-5; no clear D. The germline V gene has CDR1 SEHNR and CDR2 FQNEAQ (reference sequence). V gave up 3 bases and J gave up 10 bases, with 13 bases separating them. The CDR3 sequence is 13 residues long. CDR3 residues: CASSLGIRNPQHF. CDR3 nucleotide sequence: TGTGCCAGCAGCTTGGGGATCCGAAATCCCCAGCATTTT.

The chain carries TRBV7-8 and TRBJ1-6; D may be TRBD1 (5 bases). Germline CDR1 reads SGHVS; CDR2 reads FQNEAQ. CDR3 length: 14 residues. V was shortened by 4 bases and J by 5 bases, with 9 bases between the two germline ends. The DNA for the CDR3 is TGTGCCAGCAGCTGGGCGGGGGATAATTCACCCCTCCACTTT. Translated: CASSWAGDNSPLHF.

Only a few counts were recorded for this clonotype. J is TRBJ2-7 and V is TRBV28; maybe TRBD1 (5 bases). The length of the CDR3 is 13 residues. CDR1 and CDR2 (germline): MDHEN, SYDVKM. Trimming removed 7 bases at V and 2 bases at J, with 12 bases between. For the CDR3, the DNA is TGTGCCAGCAACGGTGCAGGGACCTACGAGCAGTACTTC. Protein sequence: CASNGAGTYEQYF.

This clonotype was observed at least ten times. V gene TRBV6-2 or TRBV6-3 combines with J gene TRBJ2-7; 7 nucleotides match TRBD2. With V trimmed by 6 bases and J by 1 base, 6 bases remained unmatched. CDR3 length equals 14 residues. Per germline, CDR1 MNHEY and CDR2 SVGEGT. DNA for the CDR3: TGTGCCAGCAGCCCAATTAGCGGGTCCTACGAGCAGTACTTC. Protein sequence: CASSPISGSYEQYF.

The rearrangement joins TRBV6-6 to TRBJ2-7; 14 nucleotides line up with TRBD2. With 4 bases clipped from V and 3 bases from J, the junction kept 14 bases outside the gene matches. The germline V gene has CDR1 MNHNY and CDR2 SVGAGI (reference sequence). The CDR3 is made up of 19 amino acids. The CDR3 sequence is CASSSGLAGASRPYYEQYF. The CDR3 DNA follows: TGTGCCAGCAGTTCGGGACTAGCGGGAGCTTCTAGACCTTACTACGAGCAGTACTTC.